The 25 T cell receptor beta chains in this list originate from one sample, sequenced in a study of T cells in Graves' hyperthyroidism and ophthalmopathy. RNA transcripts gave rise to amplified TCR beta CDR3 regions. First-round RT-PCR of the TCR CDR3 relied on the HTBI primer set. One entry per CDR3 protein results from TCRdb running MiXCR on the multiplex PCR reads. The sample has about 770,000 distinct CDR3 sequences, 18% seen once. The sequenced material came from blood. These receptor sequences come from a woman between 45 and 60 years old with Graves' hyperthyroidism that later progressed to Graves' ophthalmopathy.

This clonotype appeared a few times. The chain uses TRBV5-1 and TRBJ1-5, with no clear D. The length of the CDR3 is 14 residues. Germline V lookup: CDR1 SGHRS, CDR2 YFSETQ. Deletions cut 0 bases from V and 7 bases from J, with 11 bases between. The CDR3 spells CASSLAGRSQPQHF. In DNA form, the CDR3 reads TGCGCCAGCAGCTTGGCGGGAAGGAGCCAGCCCCAGCATTTT.

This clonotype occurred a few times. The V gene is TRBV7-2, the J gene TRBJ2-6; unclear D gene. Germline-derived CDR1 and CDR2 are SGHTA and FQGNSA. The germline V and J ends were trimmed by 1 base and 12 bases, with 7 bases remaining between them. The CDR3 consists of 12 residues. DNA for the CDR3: TGTGCCAGCAGCTTAGTATCCGGCGTCCTGACTTTC. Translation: CASSLVSGVLTF.

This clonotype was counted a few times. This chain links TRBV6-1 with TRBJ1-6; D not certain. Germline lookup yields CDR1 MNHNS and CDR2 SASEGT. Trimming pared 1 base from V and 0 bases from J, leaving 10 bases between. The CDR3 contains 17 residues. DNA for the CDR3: TGTGCCAGCAGTGAAGGGCCGGTCCACTCCTATAATTCACCCCTCCACTTT. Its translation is CASSEGPVHSYNSPLHF.

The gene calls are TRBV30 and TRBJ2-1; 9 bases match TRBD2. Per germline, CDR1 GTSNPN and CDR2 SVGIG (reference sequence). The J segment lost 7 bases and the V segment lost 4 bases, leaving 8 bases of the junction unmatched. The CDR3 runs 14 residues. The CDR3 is CAWIKRGARNEQFF. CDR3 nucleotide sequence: TGTGCCTGGATTAAGCGGGGGGCGAGGAATGAGCAGTTCTTC. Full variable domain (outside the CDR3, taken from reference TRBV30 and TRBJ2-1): SQTIHQWPATLVQPVGSPLSLECTVEGTSNPNLYWYRQAAGRGLQLLFYSVGIGQISSEVPQNLSASRPQDRQFILSSKKLLLSDSGFYLCAWIKRGARNEQFFGPGTRLTVL.

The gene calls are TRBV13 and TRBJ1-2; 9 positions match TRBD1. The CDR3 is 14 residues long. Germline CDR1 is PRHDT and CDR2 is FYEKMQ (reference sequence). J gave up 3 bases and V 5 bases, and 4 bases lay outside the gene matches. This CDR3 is CASSQQGADYGYTF. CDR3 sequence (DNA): TGTGCCAGCAGCCAACAGGGGGCCGACTATGGCTACACCTTC.

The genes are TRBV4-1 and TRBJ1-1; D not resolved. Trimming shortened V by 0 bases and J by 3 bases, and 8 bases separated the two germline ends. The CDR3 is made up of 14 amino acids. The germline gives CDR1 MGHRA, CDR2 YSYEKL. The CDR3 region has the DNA TGCGCCAGCAGCCAAGAAGCTAGGGACACTGAAGCTTTCTTT. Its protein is CASSQEARDTEAFF.

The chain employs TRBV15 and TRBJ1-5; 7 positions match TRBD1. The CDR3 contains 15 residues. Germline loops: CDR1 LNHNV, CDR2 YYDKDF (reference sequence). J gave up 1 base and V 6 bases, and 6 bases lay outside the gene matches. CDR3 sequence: CATSWDSRSNQPQHF. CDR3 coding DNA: TGTGCCACCAGTTGGGACAGCCGAAGCAATCAGCCCCAGCATTTT.

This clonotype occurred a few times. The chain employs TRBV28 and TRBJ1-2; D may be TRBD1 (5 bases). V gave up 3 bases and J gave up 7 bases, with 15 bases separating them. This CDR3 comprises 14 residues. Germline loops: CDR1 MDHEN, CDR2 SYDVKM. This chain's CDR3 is CASSLYQGRSGYTF. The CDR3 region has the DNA TGTGCCAGCAGTTTGTACCAGGGTAGGAGTGGCTACACCTTC.

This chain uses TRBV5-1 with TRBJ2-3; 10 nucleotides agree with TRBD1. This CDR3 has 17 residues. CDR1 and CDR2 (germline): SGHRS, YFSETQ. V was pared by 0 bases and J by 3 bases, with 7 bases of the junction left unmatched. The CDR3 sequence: CASSLATGTGVTDTQYF. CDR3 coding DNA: TGCGCCAGCAGCTTGGCTACCGGGACAGGGGTTACAGATACGCAGTATTTT.

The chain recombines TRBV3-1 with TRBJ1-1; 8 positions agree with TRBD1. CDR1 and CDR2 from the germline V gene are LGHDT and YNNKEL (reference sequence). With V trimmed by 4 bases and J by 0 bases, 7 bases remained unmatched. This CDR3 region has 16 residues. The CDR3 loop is CASSLRTGWMNTEAFF. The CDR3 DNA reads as TGTGCCAGCAGCCTACGGACAGGGTGGATGAACACTGAAGCTTTCTTT.

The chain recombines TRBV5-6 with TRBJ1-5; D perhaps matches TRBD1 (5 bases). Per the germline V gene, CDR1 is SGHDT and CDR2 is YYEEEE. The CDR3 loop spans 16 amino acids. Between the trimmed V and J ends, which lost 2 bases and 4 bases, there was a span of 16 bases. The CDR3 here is CASSFRKGFGNQPQHF. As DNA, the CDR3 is TGTGCCAGCAGCTTTCGGAAGGGGTTCGGGAATCAGCCCCAGCATTTT.

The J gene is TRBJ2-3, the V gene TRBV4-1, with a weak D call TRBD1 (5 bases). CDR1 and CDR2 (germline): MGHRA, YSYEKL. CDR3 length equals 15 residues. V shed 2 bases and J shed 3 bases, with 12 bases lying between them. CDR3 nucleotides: TGCGCCAGCAGCCAAATAACTCAGGGTACAGATACGCAGTATTTT. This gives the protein CASSQITQGTDTQYF.

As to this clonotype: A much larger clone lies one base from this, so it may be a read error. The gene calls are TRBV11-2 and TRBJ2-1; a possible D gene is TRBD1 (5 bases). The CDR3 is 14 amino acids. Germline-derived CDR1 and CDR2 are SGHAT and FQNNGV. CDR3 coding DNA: TGTGCCAGCGGCTTCGGCAGGGCCTACAATGAGCAGTTCTTC. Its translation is CASGFGRAYNEQFF.

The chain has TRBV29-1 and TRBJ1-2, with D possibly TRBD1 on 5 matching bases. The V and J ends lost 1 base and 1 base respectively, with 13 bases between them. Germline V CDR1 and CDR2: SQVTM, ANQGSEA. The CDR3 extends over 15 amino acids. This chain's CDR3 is CSVEGGDYRNYGYTF. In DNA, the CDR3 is TGCAGCGTTGAAGGCGGGGACTACCGTAACTATGGCTACACCTTC.

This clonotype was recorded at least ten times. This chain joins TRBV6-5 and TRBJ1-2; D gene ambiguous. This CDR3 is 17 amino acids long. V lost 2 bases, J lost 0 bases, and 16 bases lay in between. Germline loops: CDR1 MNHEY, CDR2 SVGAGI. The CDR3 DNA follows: TGTGCCAGCAGTTACGAGTTTCGGGAAACGGCTAACTATGGCTACACCTTC. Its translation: CASSYEFRETANYGYTF.

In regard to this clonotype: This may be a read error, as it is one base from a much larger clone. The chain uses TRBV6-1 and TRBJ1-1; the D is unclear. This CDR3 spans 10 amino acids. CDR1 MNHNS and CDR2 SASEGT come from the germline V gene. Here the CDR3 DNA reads TGTGCTACGGTGGCCACTGAAGCTCTCTTT. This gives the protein CATVATEALF.

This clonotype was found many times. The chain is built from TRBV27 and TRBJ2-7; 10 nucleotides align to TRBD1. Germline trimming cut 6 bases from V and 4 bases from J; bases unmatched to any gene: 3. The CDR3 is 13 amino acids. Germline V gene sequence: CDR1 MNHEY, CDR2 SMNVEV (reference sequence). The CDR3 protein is CASSRTGGYEQYF. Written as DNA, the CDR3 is TGTGCCAGCAGCCGGACAGGGGGATACGAGCAGTACTTC.

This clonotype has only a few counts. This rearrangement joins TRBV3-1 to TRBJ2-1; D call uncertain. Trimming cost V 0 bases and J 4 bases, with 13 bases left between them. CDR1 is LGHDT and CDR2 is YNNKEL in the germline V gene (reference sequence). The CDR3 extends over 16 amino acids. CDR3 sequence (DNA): TGTGCCAGCAGCCAAGAGTCCAGGTCCCTATACAATGAGCAGTTCTTC. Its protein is CASSQESRSLYNEQFF.

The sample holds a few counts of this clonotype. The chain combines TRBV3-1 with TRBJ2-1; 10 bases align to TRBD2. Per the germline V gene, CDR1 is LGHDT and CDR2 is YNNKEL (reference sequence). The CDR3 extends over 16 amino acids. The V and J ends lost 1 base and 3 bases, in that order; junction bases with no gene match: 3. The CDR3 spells CASSQALAGVYNEQFF. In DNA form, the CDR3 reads TGTGCCAGCAGCCAAGCCCTAGCGGGGGTCTACAATGAGCAGTTCTTC.

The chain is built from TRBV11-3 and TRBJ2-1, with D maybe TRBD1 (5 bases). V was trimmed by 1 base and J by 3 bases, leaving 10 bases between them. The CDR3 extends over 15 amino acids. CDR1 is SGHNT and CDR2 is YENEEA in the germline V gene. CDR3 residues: CASSLGGAGYNEQFF. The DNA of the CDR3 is TGTGCCAGCAGCTTAGGGGGCGCCGGCTACAATGAGCAGTTCTTC.

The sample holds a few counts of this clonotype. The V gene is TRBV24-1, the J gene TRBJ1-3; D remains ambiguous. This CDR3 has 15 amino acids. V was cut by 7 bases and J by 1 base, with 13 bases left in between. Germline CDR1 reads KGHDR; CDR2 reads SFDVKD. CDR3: CATSGPRGSGNTIYF. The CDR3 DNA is TGTGCCACCAGCGGCCCACGGGGATCTGGAAACACCATATATTTT.

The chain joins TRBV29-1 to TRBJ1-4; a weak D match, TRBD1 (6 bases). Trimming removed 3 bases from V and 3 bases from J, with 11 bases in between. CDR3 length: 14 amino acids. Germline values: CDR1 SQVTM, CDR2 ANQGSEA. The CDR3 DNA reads TGCAGCGTTGATTTGGGGGGCTCTAATGAAAAACTGTTTTTT. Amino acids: CSVDLGGSNEKLFF.

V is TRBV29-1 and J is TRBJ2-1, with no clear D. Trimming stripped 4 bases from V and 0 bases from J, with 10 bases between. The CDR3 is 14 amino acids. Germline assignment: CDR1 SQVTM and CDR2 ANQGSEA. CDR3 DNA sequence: TGCAGCGTTGCTCTCTGGAGCTCCTACAATGAGCAGTTCTTC. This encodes CSVALWSSYNEQFF.

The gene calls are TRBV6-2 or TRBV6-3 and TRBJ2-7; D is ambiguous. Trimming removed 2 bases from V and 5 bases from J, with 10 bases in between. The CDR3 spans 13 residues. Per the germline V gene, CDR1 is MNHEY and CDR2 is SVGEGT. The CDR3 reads CASSYRGIHEQYF. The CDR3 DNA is TGTGCCAGCAGTTACCGCGGCATCCACGAGCAGTACTTC.

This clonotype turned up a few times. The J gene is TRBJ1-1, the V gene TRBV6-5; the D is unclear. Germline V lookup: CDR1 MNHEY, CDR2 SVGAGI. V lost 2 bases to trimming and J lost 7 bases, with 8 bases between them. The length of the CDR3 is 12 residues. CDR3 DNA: TGTGCCAGCAGTTACAGGGAAGTTGAAGCTTTCTTT. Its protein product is CASSYREVEAFF.